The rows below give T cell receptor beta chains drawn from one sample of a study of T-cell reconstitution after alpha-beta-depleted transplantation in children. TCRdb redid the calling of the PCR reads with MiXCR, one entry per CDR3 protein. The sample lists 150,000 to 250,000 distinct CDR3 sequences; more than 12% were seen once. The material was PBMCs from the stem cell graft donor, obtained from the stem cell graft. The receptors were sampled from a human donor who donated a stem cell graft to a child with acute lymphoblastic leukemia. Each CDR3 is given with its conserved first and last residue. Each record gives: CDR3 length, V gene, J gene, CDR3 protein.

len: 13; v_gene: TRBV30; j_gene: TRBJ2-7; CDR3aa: CAWTTSISTEQYF
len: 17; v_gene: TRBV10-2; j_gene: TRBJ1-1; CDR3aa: CASSEGASGQGVTEAFF
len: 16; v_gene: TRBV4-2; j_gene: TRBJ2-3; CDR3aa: CASSQERAEATDTQYF
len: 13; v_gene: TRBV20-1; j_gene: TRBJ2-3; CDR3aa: CSANKGKADTQYF
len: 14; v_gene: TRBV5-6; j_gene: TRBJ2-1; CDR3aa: CASSRVGTYNEQFF
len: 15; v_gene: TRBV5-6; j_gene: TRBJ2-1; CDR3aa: CASSFGVRGGAEQFF
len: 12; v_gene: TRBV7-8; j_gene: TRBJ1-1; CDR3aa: CASSLRQDEAFF
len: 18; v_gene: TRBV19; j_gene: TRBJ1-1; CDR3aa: CASSSPQVSWGGSTEAFF
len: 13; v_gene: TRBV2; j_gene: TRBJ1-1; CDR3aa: CASSWDRNTEAFF
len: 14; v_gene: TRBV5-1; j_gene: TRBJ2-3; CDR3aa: CASSRETRTDTQYF
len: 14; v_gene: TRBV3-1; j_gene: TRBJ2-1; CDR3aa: CASSQLVSGSEQFF
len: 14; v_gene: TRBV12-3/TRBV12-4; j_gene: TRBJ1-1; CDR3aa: CASSFYSMNTEAFF
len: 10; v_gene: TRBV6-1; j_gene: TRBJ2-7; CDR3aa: CASRTGEQYF
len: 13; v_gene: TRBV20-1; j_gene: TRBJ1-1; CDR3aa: CSASDRGNTEAFF
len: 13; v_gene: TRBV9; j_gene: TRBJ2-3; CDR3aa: CASSYSAEDTQYF
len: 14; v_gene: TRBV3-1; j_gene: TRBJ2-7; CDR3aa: CASSLWDRGHEQYF
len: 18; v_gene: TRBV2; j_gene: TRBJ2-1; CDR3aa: CASAAPGLAGLRSNEQFF
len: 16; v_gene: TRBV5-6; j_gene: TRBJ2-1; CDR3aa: CASSTKDRTLYNEQFF
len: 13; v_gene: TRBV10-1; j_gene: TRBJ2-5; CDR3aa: CASSESGMSTQYF
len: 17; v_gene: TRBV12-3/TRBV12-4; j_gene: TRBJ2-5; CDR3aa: CASSPEGDRAIEETQYF
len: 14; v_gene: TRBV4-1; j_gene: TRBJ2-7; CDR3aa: CASSLRDNSYEQYF
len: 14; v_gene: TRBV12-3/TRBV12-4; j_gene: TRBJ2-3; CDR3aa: CASRRTSGGNTQYF
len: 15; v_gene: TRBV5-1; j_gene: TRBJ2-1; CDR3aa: CASSLVASGSRRQFF
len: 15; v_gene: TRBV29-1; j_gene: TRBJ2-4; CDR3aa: CSVENRGLAKNIQYF
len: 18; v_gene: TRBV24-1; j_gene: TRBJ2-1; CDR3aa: CATSAFLGGQEGDNEQFF
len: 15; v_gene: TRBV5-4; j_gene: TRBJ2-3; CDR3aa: CASSSSGEGADTQYF
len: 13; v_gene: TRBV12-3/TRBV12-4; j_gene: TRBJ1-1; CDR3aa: CASSLTANTEAFF
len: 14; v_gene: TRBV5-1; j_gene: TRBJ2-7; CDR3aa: CASTWTSASYEQYF
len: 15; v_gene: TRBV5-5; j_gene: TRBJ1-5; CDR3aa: CASSPIGVSNQPQHF
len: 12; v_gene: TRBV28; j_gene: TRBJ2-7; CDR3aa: CASSSQSYEQYF
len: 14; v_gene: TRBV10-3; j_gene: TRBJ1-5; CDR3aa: CAISAGGSNQPQHF
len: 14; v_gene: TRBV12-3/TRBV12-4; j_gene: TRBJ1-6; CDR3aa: CASSGDRVRTPLHF
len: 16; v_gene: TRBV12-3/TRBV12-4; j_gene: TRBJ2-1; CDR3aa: CASSLRRREGDNEQFF
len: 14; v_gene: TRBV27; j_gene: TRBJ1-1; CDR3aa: CASSPQTGGTEAFF
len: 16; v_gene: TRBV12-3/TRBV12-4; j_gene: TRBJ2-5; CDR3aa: CASSHGRGLVEETQYF
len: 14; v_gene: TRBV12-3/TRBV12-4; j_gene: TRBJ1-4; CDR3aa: CASVTGTGGEKLFF
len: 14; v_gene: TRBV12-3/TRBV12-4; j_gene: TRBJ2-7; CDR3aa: CASSSTEGPYEQYF
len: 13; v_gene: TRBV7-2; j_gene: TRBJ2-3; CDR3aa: CASSLVRVDTQYF
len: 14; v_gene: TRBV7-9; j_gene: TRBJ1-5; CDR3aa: CASSRQGNNQPQHF
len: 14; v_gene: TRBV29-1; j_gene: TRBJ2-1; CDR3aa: CSVSPTSGRRRQFF
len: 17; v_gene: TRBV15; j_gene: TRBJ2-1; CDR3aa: CATSRDLRTSGYNEQFF
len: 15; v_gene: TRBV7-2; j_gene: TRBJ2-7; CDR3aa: CASNYRDRETYEQYF
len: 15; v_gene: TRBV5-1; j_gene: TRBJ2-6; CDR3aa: CASSLGRSGANVLTF
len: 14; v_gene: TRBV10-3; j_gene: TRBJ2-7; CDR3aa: CAISDTGYKYEQYF
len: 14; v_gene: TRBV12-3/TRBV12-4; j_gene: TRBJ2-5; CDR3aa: CASSLVGGGETQYF
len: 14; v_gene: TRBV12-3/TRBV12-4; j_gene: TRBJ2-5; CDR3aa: CASSAGRNQETQYF